This TCR beta chain was sequenced during a study of shared T cell receptors in the human thymus. Generated by immunoSEQ multiplex PCR, the TCRdb table keeps only in-frame clones and is missing some. The top ten clones hold roughly 0.01% of a sample with 550,000 to 800,000 clones, approximately 83% of them seen once. Trimming removed 10 bases from V and 8 bases from J, with 20 bases in between. The CDR3 is made up of 13 amino acids. Per germline, CDR1 SNHLY and CDR2 FYNNEI. Another study also made use of these data, one on human thymus T cells. That report adds: The sample donors, healthy Finnish infants, were having corrective surgery for congenital heart defects. Thymus was obtained from resections taken during corrective heart surgery. Gene usage for V and J segments appeared biased in thymic and blood repertoires.

Sequencing used thymocytes. The TCR comes from a girl less than two years old with a congenital heart defect. The chain employs TRBV2 and TRBJ1-2; no definite D call. Here the CDR3 reads CANPGVGGGGYTF. CDR3 bases: TGTGCCAACCCGGGCGTGGGAGGAGGGGGCTACACCTTC.